The 10 T cell receptor beta chains reported below all come from one sample, sequenced in a study of blood T cell repertoires in COVID-19. Libraries were prepared by immunoSEQ multiplex PCR; TCRdb keeps only in-frame clonotypes and omits some of them. Of about 98,000 clones listed, roughly 86% are singletons. Input material: peripheral blood. These receptors were collected from a man in his fifties with acute or convalescent COVID-19.

CDR3: CATSDQTANYGYTF. The CDR3 DNA follows: TGTGCCACCAGTGACCAGACAGCTAACTATGGCTACACCTTC. The chain has TRBV24-1 and TRBJ1-2; D may be TRBD1 (5 bases). V was pared by 4 bases and J by 0 bases, with 8 bases between. CDR1 KGHDR and CDR2 SFDVKD come from the germline V gene. The CDR3 is 14 amino acids.

The chain links TRBV6-1 to TRBJ1-2; the D gene is possibly TRBD1 (5 bases). Trimming shortened V by 4 bases and J by 1 base, and 16 bases separated the two germline ends. The CDR3 totals 16 residues. From germline, CDR1 is MNHNS and CDR2 SASEGT. The CDR3 coding sequence is TGTGCCAGCAGTGGTAGGTCCGGACAATTTAACTATGGCTACACCTTC. Protein: CASSGRSGQFNYGYTF.

This rearrangement joins TRBV11-2 to TRBJ1-3; 9 bases line up with TRBD1. CDR3 length: 18 amino acids. The V gene end was trimmed by 4 bases and the J gene end by 0 bases; junction bases not matched to a gene: 10. The germline V gene has CDR1 SGHAT and CDR2 FQNNGV. The CDR3 region is CASSSPGRGQGSGNTIYF. The CDR3 nucleotides read TGTGCCAGCAGCTCACCCGGGAGGGGACAGGGCTCTGGAAACACCATATATTTT.

J is TRBJ2-7 and V is TRBV5-4; 11 bases fit TRBD2. This CDR3 spans 15 amino acids. Trimming at V came to 4 bases and at J to 4 bases, leaving 7 bases not matched to a gene. CDR1 SGHNT and CDR2 YYREEE come from the germline V gene (reference sequence). The DNA of the CDR3 is TGTGCCAGCAGCGCCGGGACTAGCGGTTTTTACGAGCAGTACTTC. Translating it yields CASSAGTSGFYEQYF.

The V call is TRBV7-9, the J call TRBJ2-1, with TRBD1 identical over 8 bases. The CDR3 loop spans 16 amino acids. Per the germline V gene, CDR1 is SEHNR and CDR2 is FQNEAQ (reference sequence). The ends lost 4 bases at V and 9 bases at J; junction bases unmatched: 14. CDR3 coding DNA: TGTGCCAGCAGCTCACGGACAGGGTTAGGTTCCCCTGAGCAGTTCTTC. This gives the protein CASSSRTGLGSPEQFF.

V usage is TRBV12-5 and J usage is TRBJ2-7, with TRBD1 matching over 10 bases. The V gene end was trimmed by 5 bases and the J gene end by 6 bases; junction bases not matched to a gene: 10. The CDR3 length is 15 residues. The germline V gene encodes CDR1 LGHNT and CDR2 FRNRAP. This CDR3 reads CASGTSGTGASEQYF. Written as DNA, the CDR3 is TGTGCTAGTGGTACTTCCGGGACAGGGGCTAGCGAGCAGTACTTC.

This chain connects TRBV7-9 to TRBJ2-7; 10 nucleotides align to TRBD1. V dropped 4 bases and J dropped 6; count of bases not matched to a gene: 12. The CDR3 totals 16 residues. CDR1 is SEHNR and CDR2 is FQNEAQ in the germline V gene (reference sequence). Here the CDR3 DNA reads TGTGCCAGCAGCTACTCCGACAGGGGGCGAGGAAGCGAGCAGTACTTC. Translated: CASSYSDRGRGSEQYF.

The V gene is TRBV13, the J gene TRBJ2-1, with a possible D match to TRBD1 (7 bases). Germline CDR1 is PRHDT and CDR2 is FYEKMQ (reference sequence). The CDR3 loop spans 17 amino acids. Trimming pared 5 bases from V and 0 bases from J, leaving 17 bases between. The CDR3 region has the DNA TGTGCCAGCAGCGAGGGGGCCGGGACTGTCTCCTACAATGAGCAGTTCTTC. It specifies CASSEGAGTVSYNEQFF.

The chain employs TRBV10-2 and TRBJ2-5; D is perhaps TRBD1 (5 bases). Looked up from germline, CDR1 is WSHSY and CDR2 is SAAADI. The CDR3 is made up of 12 amino acids. The ends were cut back, 3 bases at V and 5 bases at J, with 7 bases in the middle. The CDR3 spells CASSDSGETQYF. The DNA of the CDR3 is TGCGCCAGCAGTGATTCAGGGGAGACCCAGTACTTC.

This clone came up once. The chain links TRBV7-8 to TRBJ2-4; D is perhaps TRBD1 (6 bases). Trimming cost V 5 bases and J 0 bases, with 17 bases left between them. The CDR3 consists of 17 residues. The V gene's germline CDR1 is SGHVS and CDR2 FQNEAQ. Here the CDR3 reads CASSPYQGLLAKNIQYF. The CDR3 DNA follows: TGTGCCAGCAGCCCCTACCAGGGGCTTTTAGCCAAAAACATTCAGTACTTC.